Included here is one T cell receptor (beta chain) sequence, with context. Antigen specificity is unknown. The data stem from a study of T cell responses to AZD1222 COVID-19 vaccine. This table comes from immunoSEQ multiplex PCR, and its TCRdb copy is limited to in-frame clones, with some not included. The repertoire holds approximately 170,000 clones, approximately 90% seen once, with around 1% in the top ten. Whole-study findings and limits: The sample set comprised mostly white British donors with more females, and clonal diversity was possibly underestimated. There were repertoire samples only from the period after the peak T cell response. Only a handful of AZD1222 recipients tested seropositive at baseline. Unmutated variant regions are reportedly targeted by nearly half of spike-specific TCRs.

Germline lookup yields CDR1 LNHDA and CDR2 SQIVND (reference sequence). The CDR3 extends over 14 amino acids. Trimming took 6 bases from V and 0 from J, leaving 8 bases between them. The clonotype was recovered from an adult who received the AZD1222 COVID-19 vaccine. Source: peripheral blood, taken 28 days after the second AZD1222 dose. This chain connects TRBV19 to TRBJ1-4; D is possibly TRBD1 (5 bases). CDR3 sequence reads: CASRLTATNEKLFF. The CDR3 coding sequence is TGTGCCAGTAGGTTGACAGCAACTAATGAAAAACTGTTTTTT.